A selection of T cell receptor beta chains follows, all from one sample in a study of identical twins. MiXCR, applied by TCRdb to the 5' RACE reads, yields one record per CDR3 protein. The sample holds hundreds of thousands of distinct CDR3 sequences, approximately 6% seen once. Sequencing used naive T cells sorted from blood. The receptors were sampled from a man between 18 and 29 years old in good health. Both conserved end residues are part of each CDR3. A D gene is named only where the DNA matches it firmly. Part of the rows lack a size; the others show once, few, many or a class for expanded clones.

j_call v_call clone_size d_call cdr3_nt cdr3_aa
TRBJ2-1 TRBV7-3 NA NA TGTGCCAGCAGCGTACAGGGTGGGGGGCCTGAGCAGTTCTTC CASSVQGGGPEQFF
TRBJ2-3 TRBV7-9 many TRBD1 TGTGCCAGCAGCCCTCGGGACAGGAGCACAGATACGCAGTATTTT CASSPRDRSTDTQYF
TRBJ1-3 TRBV12-3/TRBV12-4 many TRBD1 TGTGCCAGCAGTTTAGCGCCAGGGGGCTCTGGAAACACCATATATTTT CASSLAPGGSGNTIYF
TRBJ1-5 TRBV30 few NA TGTGCCTGGAGTGTACCCCGGGGCAGATTCAATCAGCCCCAGCATTTT CAWSVPRGRFNQPQHF
TRBJ2-7 TRBV28 many TRBD1 TGTGCCAGCAGTTTATATGGGACAGGGGGAAAATACGAGCAGTACTTC CASSLYGTGGKYEQYF
TRBJ2-1 TRBV12-3/TRBV12-4 many TRBD1 TGTGCCAGCAGCCCAGACAGGGGAAGCGAGCAGTTCTTC CASSPDRGSEQFF
TRBJ2-3 TRBV20-1 many NA TGCAGTGCTATCGGGGGCACAGATACGCAGTATTTT CSAIGGTDTQYF
TRBJ1-2 TRBV29-1 NA NA TGCAGCGTTGAGCGGACGGAGGTGGGCTATGGCTACACCTTC CSVERTEVGYGYTF
TRBJ2-2 TRBV3-1 few NA TGTGCCAGCAGCTATACGAGATACACCGGGGAGCTGTTTTTT CASSYTRYTGELFF
TRBJ2-5 TRBV6-1 many NA TGTGCCAGCAGCTCCAGTCCGATGACCGGACCCACCCAGTACTTC CASSSSPMTGPTQYF
TRBJ2-2 TRBV7-6 many TRBD2 TGTGCCAGCAGCCTCGGACTAGCGGGAGCGCCGGAGCTGTTTTTT CASSLGLAGAPELFF
TRBJ2-5 TRBV11-2 few TRBD2 TGTGCCAGCAGCTTAGTAGACGGGAGGTTGGAGACCCAGTACTTC CASSLVDGRLETQYF
TRBJ1-6 TRBV27 NA NA TGTGCCAGCAGTACCTACGGACGGGGTAATTCACCCCTCCACTTT CASSTYGRGNSPLHF
TRBJ2-1 TRBV20-1 few NA TGCAGTGCTAGAGGCACGGAGGCAACATTCTTC CSARGTEATFF
TRBJ2-5 TRBV30 many TRBD2 TGTGCCTGGAGTATCTCCTCCGGGACTAGCGGGAGGGCCCAGTACTTC CAWSISSGTSGRAQYF
TRBJ2-1 TRBV7-2 NA NA TGTGCCAGCAGCTTAGCGTCTAGCGTCTCCTACAATGAGCAGTTCTTC CASSLASSVSYNEQFF
TRBJ2-7 TRBV28 many TRBD1 TGTGCCAGCAGTTCCCGGGACAGGGCAAACTACGAGCAGTACTTC CASSSRDRANYEQYF
TRBJ2-2 TRBV5-1 few TRBD2 TGCGCCAGCAGCTCTGGACTAGAAGGGGCCGGGGAGCTGTTTTTT CASSSGLEGAGELFF
TRBJ2-7 TRBV20-1 many TRBD2 TGCAGTGCCACAAGACTAGCGGGAGTTTACGAGCAGTACTTC CSATRLAGVYEQYF
TRBJ2-5 TRBV7-2 many NA TGTGCCAGCAGCTTACCCTTCCAAGAGACCCAGTACTTC CASSLPFQETQYF
TRBJ2-7 TRBV27 many NA TGTGCCAGCAGTTTGGGACTCGTCTACGAGCAGTACTTC CASSLGLVYEQYF
TRBJ1-4 TRBV19 many NA TGTGCCAGTAGTATATTGGCCGAAACAACTAATGAAAAACTGTTTTTT CASSILAETTNEKLFF